This entry concerns a single T cell receptor (beta chain). This clone was observed a few times. Its antigen is not yet known. Base qualities are not recorded, but no much larger clone differs from it by a single base. From the cysteine through the phenylalanine, the CDR3 covers 13 amino acids. The read is trimmed to its CDR3 DNA, 39 bases read in frame from base 1. The germline V gene (reference sequence) specifies LNHDA as CDR1 and SQIVND as CDR2. V loses 7 bases, J loses 2 bases, and the germline ends lie 11 bases apart. The immunoSEQ Assay, a bias-controlled multiplex PCR, was used to amplify TCRbeta CDR3 regions from genomic DNA. As for the original processing: Within the assay, amplification of reference gene primers was used to estimate how many nucleated cells each sample contained. To quantify the absolute abundance of each unique TCRbeta CDR3 rearrangement, sequence reads were collapsed and filtered. Productive Simpson clonality was computed per sample as the square root of Simpson's diversity index over productive rearrangements. Entries here come from immuneACCESS through TCRdb and include only in-frame sequences with V and J called. Some clones fail to appear in such tables; in the studies checked, an unresolved V gene covers under half of the shortfall, and the cause of the remainder is unknown. V, J and clone size were drawn from that table, and D and trimming were deduced from the DNA. In this sample the table shows about 21,000 clones, 70% to 85% of which occur a single time. The ten largest clonotypes hold about 6.1% of the sample.

The sample belongs to a study of blood T cell repertoires in COVID-19 (dated by TCRdb to 2019 to 2021). Study-wide context: The collaborator samples originated in the United States, Italy and Spain and spanned the acute and convalescent phases of COVID-19. The prospective study material was composed of cDNA or gDNA derived from T cells, B-cell-depleted T cells, or PBMCs. The dataset comprised deeply sampled blood TCRbeta repertoires from subjects exposed to, actively infected with, or recovered from COVID-19. A freely available public database, intended as a resource for researchers studying the immune response to SARS-CoV-2, is where the repertoires were released. The samples were drawn from two sources: the first 160 participants of the ongoing ImmuneRACE study, and 1,000 to 1,500 subjects contributed by 6 global collaborators. Nearly every sample came with metadata listing a de-identified subject ID, COVID-19 status, age in years and sex. Where available, HLA class I and class II types were obtained from metadata supplied by the sample provider rather than from assay-based typing.

Each collaborating institution followed its own protocols to collect whole blood in K2EDTA tubes. For TCRbeta analysis, collaborators shipped samples in one of three forms: frozen whole blood, isolated PBMCs, or DNA extracted from either of those sample types. The study at large found these results: The amount of clinical and demographic metadata varied by source and participant and was provided uncurated.

The V and J genes are TRBV19 and TRBJ1-1; the D gene cannot be named for sure. The TCR originated in a human donor in a cohort sampled during active COVID-19. Material for sequencing was peripheral blood. The bases read TGTGCCAGTAACGCCGGGAGAAACACTGAAGCTTTCTTT. Protein translation: CASNAGRNTEAFF.